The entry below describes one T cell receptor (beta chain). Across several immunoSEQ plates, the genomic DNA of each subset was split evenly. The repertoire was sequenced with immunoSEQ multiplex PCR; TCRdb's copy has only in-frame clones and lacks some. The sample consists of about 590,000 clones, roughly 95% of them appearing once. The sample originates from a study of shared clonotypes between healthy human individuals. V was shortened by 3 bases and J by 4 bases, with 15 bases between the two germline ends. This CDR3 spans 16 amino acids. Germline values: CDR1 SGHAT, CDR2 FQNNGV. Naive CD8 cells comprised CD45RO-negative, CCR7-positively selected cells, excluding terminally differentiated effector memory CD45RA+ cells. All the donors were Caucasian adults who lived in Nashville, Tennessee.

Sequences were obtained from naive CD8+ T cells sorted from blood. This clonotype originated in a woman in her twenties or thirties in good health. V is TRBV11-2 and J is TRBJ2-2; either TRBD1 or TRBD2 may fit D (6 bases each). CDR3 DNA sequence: TGTGCCAGCAGCTTCAGCTCCAGGGGAGGCACCGGGGAGCTGTTTTTT. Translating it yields CASSFSSRGGTGELFF.